The clone carrying this T cell receptor beta chain came up a few times. What it binds is unknown. The CDR3 length is 14 residues. Germline V gene data show CDR1 as SGHTA and CDR2 as FQGNSA. With 5 bases clipped from V and 8 bases from J, the junction kept 7 bases outside the gene matches. Preparation of the TCRbeta library was carried out with unique molecular identifiers. MiXCR, applied by TCRdb to the PCR reads, yields one record per CDR3 protein. The table has some 200,000 distinct CDR3 sequences, approximately 8.4% seen once. The data stem from a study of T-cell reconstitution after alpha-beta-depleted transplantation in children. Study outcomes and limitations: One year post-transplant, T-cell counts and diversity were largely derived from T cells produced anew.

The gene calls are TRBV7-2 and TRBJ2-1, with 9 bases matching TRBD1. The sample here was PBMCs, mostly from graft donor cells, taken 360 days after TCRalphabeta/CD19-depleted stem cell transplant. This TCR was recovered from a male patient aged 2 to 10 who had a stem cell transplant for acute myeloid leukemia, so the T cells may come from the graft donor. The CDR3 coding sequence is TGTGCCAGCAGCCGGACAGGGGTCGGCGATGAGCAGTTCTTC. Residues: CASSRTGVGDEQFF.